This TCR beta chain derives from a study of cytomegalovirus exposure and HLA in healthy donors (dated by TCRdb to 2016 to 2017). Study-wide context: According to an earlier analysis of 587 of the donors, some 180 million T cells yielded roughly 110 million unique TCR beta sequences and 250 to 350 Gb of sequence data. Roughly 300 gigabases of sequencing data and 70 million to 100 million unique TCR sequences made up an early release that covered 500 to 650 HLA-typed donors. Of the approximately 400 genotyped donors, over 70% fell in the genetic ancestry cluster associated with self-reported Caucasian donors. The study aimed to test whether signatures of past pathogen exposure could be identified by cataloging public T cell receptors. The study used immunosequencing to profile the T cell repertoires of under 700 subjects and linked those repertoires to cytomegalovirus serostatus. Along with the roughly 670-subject first cohort, a separate validation cohort of over a hundred different subjects was used. The study combined high-throughput TCR immunosequencing, statistical association of individual TCRs with disease status, and machine learning to predict cytomegalovirus infection status. A later analysis re-examined previously published TCR beta repertoires from 500 to 700 donors and added high-resolution HLA genotyping to investigate patterns of TCR occurrence. The later analysis used no new phenotypic data to find candidate immune exposures, relying instead on TCR beta sequences and their occurrence across donors. To decide whether each TCR beta V gene segment behaved as functional or pseudogenic, an earlier analysis of some 580 of the donors relied on high-throughput TCR beta sequencing. Alongside the repertoire data, information on donor age, sex, ethnicity and CMV serostatus was compiled. A later genetic analysis took genome-wide SNP genotypes for about 55% of the 666 donors and used that subset as a discovery cohort. Every discovery cohort repertoire had been produced on one sequencing platform. HLA typing included class I and class II loci at four-digit resolution. The number of typed donors differed by locus: about 620-640 for A, B, C, DRB1 and DQB1; 500 to 550 for DQA1; 606 for DPA1; and some 450 for DPB1. Roughly five DR-DQ haplotypes were handled as single units for association and clustering, since linkage in the cohort was strong. On average, roughly 250,000 unique TCR beta nucleotide sequences were sequenced per donor among a few hundred genotyped donors of the cohort, with 15% to 20% of those sequences being non-productive.

The library was prepared using the immunoSEQ multiplex PCR assay. For the multiplex PCR, a mixture combining 60 forward primers for TCR Vbeta segments and 13 reverse primers for TCR Jbeta segments was used. Amplification of the CDR3 region of rearranged TCR beta genes was performed with a multiplex PCR assay on genomic DNA. The Illumina HiSeq System was used to sequence the amplified TCR beta libraries as 87-base-pair reads. Turning to the authors' computational methods: In a later analysis, 70 million to 95 million unique TCR beta chains were counted across the 500 to 850 repertoires, and roughly 11 million of these chains were shared by at least two donors. Raw reads were error-corrected and collapsed into unique sequences with a nearest-neighbor algorithm that merged closely related sequences to remove PCR and sequencing errors. V, D and J gene segments were assigned by aligning CDR3 sequences to IMGT reference sequences. Each retained sequence needed at least a six-nucleotide match to both a V gene segment and a J gene segment. A rearrangement was called productive if the CDR3 had no stop codons and remained in frame with V and J, and every other rearrangement was called non-productive. Following IMGT convention, CDR3 was defined as the stretch from the second conserved V-encoded cysteine up to the conserved J-encoded phenylalanine. Sequences without an unambiguous match to a single V gene segment were excluded from the earlier analysis of about 600 of the donors. In an earlier analysis of a few hundred of the donors, V segments were called functional above 56.7% productive rearrangements and were called segregating when the between-donor standard deviation exceeded 5%. A statistical classification framework was built for diagnosing cytomegalovirus status from the catalog of TCR beta chain sequences. In a later analysis, V and J genes were assigned by comparing TCR nucleotide sequences against IMGT/GENE-DB human TR gene sequences. Using the TCRdist pipeline, a later analysis assigned CDR3 sequences along with most-parsimonious VDJ recombination scenarios. In a later analysis, every TCR beta chain was defined by the combination of its CDR3 amino acid sequence and its V-gene family, and reads without a unique V-gene family were dropped. In a later analysis, 450 to 600 highly shared, low-generation-probability nucleotide sequences were removed to address suspected cross-contamination and a sequencing artifact. In a later analysis, a clonal expansion index for each public chain was calculated from normalized within-repertoire ranks of inferred template counts. In a later analysis, generation probabilities were computed with a VDJ recombination model fitted to out-of-frame rearrangements, and the resulting probabilities were checked against IGoR. In a later analysis, hypergeometric tests were used to score TCR-TCR, TCR-HLA and TCR-CMV co-occurrence, with a repertoire-size bias correction applied to TCR pairs. A later analysis estimated false discovery rates by permuting HLA or CMV assignments 20 times. In a later analysis, co-occurring TCRs were grouped using DBSCAN, and TCRdist sequence similarity was added for clustering within HLA-allele-positive subsets. Co-occurrence clustering excluded repertoires with fewer than 30,000 or more than 120,000 public chains, plus five with anomalous nucleotide sharing. TCRdb took this table from immuneACCESS and kept in-frame rearrangements with V and J called. Such tables lack part of the clones; where checked against another copy, unresolved V genes explain under half of the gap, and the rest is unexplained. The DNA was the basis for D and trimming; V, J and clone size are from that table. This sample has about 130,000 clones in its table, and around 80% of those were observed once. 2% to 3% of the sample goes to the ten largest clones.

V is cut back by 0 bases and J by 5 bases, with 4 bases in the junction unmatched. CDR1 SGHRS and CDR2 YFSETQ are derived from the germline V gene. Including the terminal cysteine and phenylalanine, the CDR3 comprises 16 residues. Only the CDR3 portion is preserved as DNA: 48 bases, with reading frame beginning at the first base. Results and caveats for the whole study, not just this receptor: Most TCR sequences were observed very rarely across donors, whereas some public TCRs were present in many individuals. A cluster of highly shared sequence variants was judged likely to represent a technical artifact of the sequencing pipeline. According to a later analysis, parvovirus B19, influenza, CMV and Epstein-Barr virus appeared linked to several top co-occurrence clusters. In vitro tests confirmed that a few of the cytomegalovirus-associated TCR beta chains recognize cytomegalovirus antigens. In an earlier analysis of over 550 of the donors, most TCR beta V segments were observed in productive rearrangements about 87% or about 30% of the time, broadly matching IMGT annotations. Sequencing depth was assumed to be roughly uniform across donors in the presence/absence analyses, though that assumption may not hold. In a later analysis, TCR association rates were found to vary across HLA loci, with the most associated TCRs seen for DRB1 alleles and the fewest for HLA-C alleles. Because HLA typing was unavailable for some donors at each locus, only the typed subset was used in association tests. In a later analysis, HLA-associated TCR beta chains were found to be more clonally expanded and to have lower generation probabilities than equally common non-associated chains. Most CMV-associated TCR beta chains appeared to be HLA-restricted in a later analysis, and the HLA associations seemed to be driven largely by CMV exposure. V-gene and J-gene trimming of TCR beta chains was associated with a missense DCLRE1C variant in a later genetic analysis, and the association was replicated in an independent cohort. Over 15 rarely observed V segments, including chromosome 9 orphons, were excluded from the earlier analysis of some 590 of the donors because counts were too low. Correlated functional status among segregating V segments might reflect linkage disequilibrium, but an unknown experimental factor could not be ruled out. Strong co-occurrence of HLA alleles, especially DR and DQ, made assigning TCR associations to individual alleles difficult. In a later genetic analysis, fewer N-insertions in productive TCRs were reported among donors in an Asian-associated ancestry cluster than the approximately 670-donor mean. The cohort was sequenced for TCR beta chains only, and without alpha or paired-chain data the features that could be detected were limited. The 87-base-pair reads could not distinguish some IMGT-functional V segments, including TRBV6-2 and TRBV6-3, so those segments were excluded. In the study, roughly 160 TCR beta chains were listed as associated with cytomegalovirus. In both the original and validation cohorts, the classifier was reported to diagnose cytomegalovirus status with high specificity and sensitivity. For the cohort, immune exposure information was limited to CMV serostatus. A further reported finding was that TCR beta sequences accurately predicted the HLA-A and HLA-B alleles for most subjects in the first cohort. According to the authors, the approach could potentially be generalized to other disease states and immunological phenotypes. Specific HLA alleles were associated with over 15,000 TCR beta sequences at a false discovery rate of 0.05 in a later analysis.

About this clone itself: The antigen it recognizes is unknown. Within one base of it there is no much larger clone, and no base qualities were kept.

The cohort comprised more than 550 healthy bone marrow donors. All cohort members were sampled while nominally healthy, although unrecorded immune exposures were likely present. The donor was CMV seronegative and belonged to the group of 352 seronegative cohort members. Every donor gave a peripheral blood sample, and the peripheral blood mononuclear cells from that sample were used for TCR beta sequencing. Genomic DNA was extracted from the blood cell samples with the Qiagen DNeasy Blood Extraction Kit. The material sequenced was PBMCs. This receptor chain uses TRBV5-1 and TRBJ2-5; the junction holds 13 bases that match TRBD2. The TCR originated in a man aged 45-65 years in good health and CMV-seronegative. The nucleotide sequence is TGCGCCAGCAGCTTGGCCTTGACTAGCGGGGGGGAGACCCAGTACTTC. Its protein product is CASSLALTSGGETQYF. When the CDR3 is completed using the reference TRBV5-1 and TRBJ2-5 genes on either side, the full variable domain is KAGVTQTPRYLIKTRGQQVTLSCSPISGHRSVSWYQQTPGQGLQFLFEYFSETQRNKGNFPGRFSGRQFSNSRSEMNVSTLELGDSALYLCASSLALTSGGETQYFGPGTRLLVL.